This TCR beta chain appears in the sequencing data of a study of monozygotic twins with inflammatory bowel disease. General study results and limits: The co-twins with IBD showed lower TCRbeta diversity (inverse Simpson) than their healthy siblings.

As to this clonotype: Antigen: not known.

From the 5' RACE reads, TCRdb lists one entry per CDR3 protein and no DNA. The sample features 300,000 to 400,000 distinct CDR3 sequences, with around 2% in its top ten. From germline, CDR1 is KGHSH and CDR2 LQKENI. The CDR3 spans 13 residues. Sequenced input: blood. The TCR originated in a human donor with ulcerative colitis or Crohn's disease, or a healthy co-twin of an affected twin (not recorded which). The gene calls are TRBV18 and TRBJ2-3; no DNA is available, so the TRBD1 call from TCRdb remains unchecked. This CDR3 is CASSPPRADTQYF. The full variable domain, its missing parts supplied by reference TRBV18 and TRBJ2-3, is NAGVMQNPRHLVRRRGQEARLRCSPMKGHSHVYWYRQLPEEGLKFMVYLQKENIIDESGMPKERFSAEFPKEGPSILRIQQVVRGDSAAYFCASSPPRADTQYFGPGTRLTVL.